The text below deals with one TCR beta chain. The target antigen is unknown. The sample originates from a study of blood T cells in healthy people across ages. Whole-study results and caveats: The CMV status of each donor remained undetermined, and this could have confounded shifts in expanded clonotypes.

A second PCR, run for roughly 7 to 12 cycles, used a sample-barcoded 5' primer plus a J-beta primer mix. TCRdb reprocessed the 5' RACE reads with MiXCR, giving one entry per CDR3 protein. This repertoire shows over 1.5 million distinct CDR3 sequences, about 49% found once; its top ten account for less than 2.5%. Sequenced input: blood. The clonotype comes from a woman aged 40 to 50 in good health.

The CDR3 sequence is CASSYSASATTDTQYF. The DNA of the CDR3 is TGTGCCAGCAGTTACTCGGCTAGCGCGACCACAGATACGCAGTATTTT. V and J are TRBV6-2 or TRBV6-3 and TRBJ2-3, with D possibly being TRBD2 (6 bases). This CDR3 has 16 amino acids. Trimming removed 0 bases at V and 2 bases at J, with 12 bases between. The germline V gene encodes CDR1 MNHEY and CDR2 SVGEGT.